This T cell receptor beta chain was observed in a study of blood T cell repertoires in COVID-19. Study in general: The origin of the acute and convalescent COVID-19 samples was the United States, Italy and Spain.

V gave up 0 bases and J gave up 11 bases, with 14 bases separating them. Germline assignment: CDR1 SGHTA and CDR2 FQGNSA. The CDR3 totals 15 residues. In the original analysis: Amplification of reference gene primers provided the estimated nucleated cell counts. Measured with immunoSEQ multiplex PCR; TCRdb has only the in-frame clones, and not every one. V and J calls and clone size are those listed in that table; D and trimming were worked out from the DNA. Of tens of thousands of clones listed, more than 65% are singletons. The chain links TRBV7-2 to TRBJ1-6; possibly TRBD1 for D (6 bases). The clonotype was recovered from a human donor in a cohort sampled during active COVID-19. The sample was peripheral blood. CDR3 in amino acids: CASSLALDSITPLHF. The CDR3 nucleotides read TGTGCCAGCAGCTTAGCGCTGGACAGTATTACACCCCTCCACTTT.